A single sample gave rise to the 20 T cell receptor beta chains below, sequenced in a study of blood T cell repertoires in COVID-19. Clones were read by immunoSEQ multiplex PCR, and TCRdb kept only the in-frame ones, dropping some. The sample holds 200,000 to 250,000 clones, less than 85% seen once. Sample: peripheral blood. The source of these receptors is a woman older than 75 with COVID-19, enrolled during active disease.

The chain employs TRBV18 and TRBJ2-7, with D possibly matching TRBD2 (5 bases). V dropped 0 bases and J dropped 0 bases, with 15 bases sitting between them. Germline V gene sequence: CDR1 KGHSH, CDR2 LQKENI. CDR3 length: 17 residues. The CDR3 loop reads CASSPPGTGVFSYEQYF. The CDR3 DNA sequence: TGTGCCAGCTCACCACCCGGTACCGGGGTCTTCTCCTACGAGCAGTACTTC.

This clone was seen a single time. This chain connects TRBV10-1 to TRBJ1-4; TRBD1 might be the D (5 bases). The V gene lost 0 bases and the J gene lost 8 bases, with 13 bases spanning the gap. Germline CDR1 WNHNN, CDR2 SYGVQD (reference sequence). The CDR3 contains 15 residues. Here the CDR3 reads CASSESGTGEEKLFF. The DNA of the CDR3 is TGCGCCAGCAGTGAGTCCGGGACTGGTGAGGAAAAACTGTTTTTT.

The table lists this clone with a count of one. This chain uses TRBV28 with TRBJ2-1; possibly TRBD1 for D (6 bases). CDR3 length: 15 amino acids. CDR1 is MDHEN and CDR2 is SYDVKM in the germline V gene. V was pared by 7 bases and J by 8 bases, with 21 bases between. The CDR3, as DNA: TGTGCCAGCAAGAAAAGGACCGCCGAGGGGGATGAGCAGTTCTTC. Protein sequence: CASKKRTAEGDEQFF.

The genes are TRBV29-1 and TRBJ1-1; TRBD1 matches at 8 bases. From germline, CDR1 is SQVTM and CDR2 ANQGSEA. The V segment lost 7 bases and the J segment 3 bases; nucleotides outside the gene matches: 4. The length of the CDR3 is 12 residues. The CDR3 DNA reads as TGCAGCGGTGTGACAGGGGACACTGAAGCTTTCTTT. Its protein product is CSGVTGDTEAFF.

V and J are TRBV5-6 and TRBJ1-2; D not certain. Germline CDR1 and CDR2: SGHDT and YYEEEE. V lost 1 base to trimming and J lost 0 bases, with 10 bases between them. This CDR3 region has 15 residues. CDR3 coding DNA: TGTGCCAGCAGCTTGCCCGCGTTAGCTAACTATGGCTACACCTTC. It is translated as CASSLPALANYGYTF. Full variable domain (outside the CDR3, taken from reference TRBV5-6 and TRBJ1-2): DAGVTQSPTHLIKTRGQQVTLRCSPKSGHDTVSWYQQALGQGPQFIFQYYEEEERQRGNFPDRFSGHQFPNYSSELNVNALLLGDSALYLCASSLPALANYGYTFGSGTRLTVV.

CDR3 sequence reads: CASSPGGDTQYF. The CDR3 DNA is TGTGCCAGCAGCCCGGGGGGAGATACGCAGTATTTT. This chain connects TRBV3-1 (or the pseudogene TRBV3-2) to TRBJ2-3; 7 nucleotides agree with TRBD2. Per germline, CDR1 LGHDT and CDR2 YNNKEL (reference sequence). J gave up 5 bases and V 4 bases, and 0 bases lay outside the gene matches. CDR3 length: 12 amino acids.

The chain couples TRBV23-1 to TRBJ1-2, with 9 bases matching TRBD1. TRBV23-1 carries the ORF label, with uncertain function. CDR3 length: 15 amino acids. With 5 bases clipped from V and 8 bases from J, the junction kept 12 bases outside the gene matches. The CDR3 nucleotides read TGCGCCAGCAGTTGGTACAGGGGGCAAGGTGTAGGCTACACCTTC. It translates to CASSWYRGQGVGYTF.

V gene TRBV18 combines with J gene TRBJ1-6; possibly TRBD1 for D (5 bases). V was cut by 2 bases and J by 8 bases, with 10 bases left in between. The CDR3 contains 14 residues. Germline V lookup: CDR1 KGHSH, CDR2 LQKENI. The CDR3 sequence is CASSPTGFDSPLHF. CDR3 nucleotide sequence: TGTGCCAGCTCACCAACAGGATTTGATTCACCCCTCCACTTT.

The chain has TRBV4-1 and TRBJ2-7; D is possibly TRBD2 (6 bases). Germline loops: CDR1 MGHRA, CDR2 YSYEKL. The ends were cut back, 1 base at V and 2 bases at J, with 9 bases in the middle. CDR3 length equals 14 residues. CDR3 nucleotides: TGCGCCAGCAGCCAAGTCGGGACTGCCTACGAGCAGTACTTC. It is translated as CASSQVGTAYEQYF.

The chain carries TRBV18 and TRBJ1-1; D not certain. The CDR3 length is 14 residues. The ends were cut back, 6 bases at V and 2 bases at J, with 13 bases in the middle. Germline loops: CDR1 KGHSH, CDR2 LQKENI. CDR3 loop: CASSPELVNTEAFF. CDR3 nucleotides: TGTGCCAGCTCGCCCGAGCTGGTTAACACTGAAGCTTTCTTT.

The chain is built from TRBV5-4 and TRBJ2-6; perhaps TRBD1 as D (5 bases). CDR3 size: 16 residues. Trimming pared 2 bases from V and 0 bases from J, leaving 9 bases between. Germline CDR1 is SGHNT and CDR2 is YYREEE (reference sequence). CDR3 bases: TGTGCCAGCAGCTTTGACAGCGCCTCTGGGGCCAACGTCCTGACTTTC. It is translated as CASSFDSASGANVLTF.

The chain carries TRBV28 and TRBJ1-2; tentatively, D is TRBD1 (6 bases). Trimming took off 3 bases at V and 4 bases at J, with 9 bases between the two ends. CDR1 is MDHEN and CDR2 is SYDVKM in the germline V gene. This CDR3 has 13 residues. The CDR3 protein is CASSLGASYGYTF. The CDR3 region has the DNA TGTGCCAGCAGTTTGGGGGCCTCCTATGGCTACACCTTC.

V usage is TRBV27 and J usage is TRBJ1-4; D call uncertain. The V end lost 4 bases, the J end lost 5 bases, and 5 bases lay between the germline ends. Germline V gene data show CDR1 as MNHEY and CDR2 as SMNVEV (reference sequence). This CDR3 comprises 12 residues. The CDR3 coding sequence is TGTGCCAGCAGTTCCGTAAATGAAAAACTGTTTTTT. Translation gives CASSSVNEKLFF. The full variable domain, with the rest looked up from reference TRBV27 and TRBJ1-4, is EAQVTQNPRYLITVTGKKLTVTCSQNMNHEYMSWYRQDPGLGLRQIYYSMNVEVTDKGDVPEGYKVSRKEKRNFPLILESPSPNQTSLYFCASSSVNEKLFFGSGTQLSVL.

This chain connects TRBV11-2 to TRBJ1-2, with D uncertain. Deletions cut 1 base from V and 3 bases from J, with 15 bases between. CDR1 and CDR2 from the germline V gene are SGHAT and FQNNGV. This CDR3 is built from 16 residues. CDR3 DNA sequence: TGTGCCAGCAGCTTAGCTATCGGGGAGTCCCACTATGGCTACACCTTC. Its translation is CASSLAIGESHYGYTF.

The genes are TRBV7-6 and TRBJ2-5, with D uncertain. From germline, CDR1 is SGHVS and CDR2 FNYEAQ. The germline V and J ends were trimmed by 4 bases and 4 bases, with 7 bases remaining between them. The CDR3 totals 12 residues. The CDR3 protein is CASSSSRETQYF. In DNA, the CDR3 is TGTGCCAGCAGCTCCTCTAGAGAGACCCAGTACTTC.

This clone is a singleton in its sample. The genes are TRBV18 and TRBJ1-2, with a weak D call TRBD1 (6 bases). This CDR3 is 14 amino acids long. CDR1 is KGHSH and CDR2 is LQKENI in the germline V gene. V shed 3 bases and J shed 2 bases, with 10 bases lying between them. In DNA, the CDR3 is TGTGCCAGCTCACCGGACAGATCCAACTATGGCTACACCTTC. Its translation is CASSPDRSNYGYTF.

The chain uses TRBV28 and TRBJ2-1, with TRBD2 matching over 11 bases. After removal of 6 bases from V and 1 base from J, the junction contained 11 bases not matched to a gene. Germline assignment: CDR1 MDHEN and CDR2 SYDVKM. This CDR3 region has 18 residues. The CDR3 loop is CASRFTSGSRGSYNEQFF. As DNA, the CDR3 is TGTGCCAGCAGATTCACTAGCGGGAGTAGAGGTTCCTACAATGAGCAGTTCTTC.

The chain joins TRBV11-3 to TRBJ2-7; 7 bases align to TRBD1. The CDR3 contains 14 residues. Looked up from germline, CDR1 is SGHNT and CDR2 is YENEEA. V trimming: 1 base; J trimming: 6 bases; junction bases outside the gene matches: 6. CDR3 in amino acids: CASSLGQGGSEQYF. The CDR3 region has the DNA TGTGCCAGCAGCTTAGGACAGGGTGGAAGCGAGCAGTACTTC.

CDR3 sequence: CASGSGGRDTQYF. CDR3 bases: TGTGCCAGCGGATCAGGGGGTAGGGATACGCAGTATTTT. This chain joins TRBV2 and TRBJ2-3; 7 bases match TRBD1. The CDR3 consists of 13 residues. In germline, CDR1 is SNHLY, CDR2 FYNNEI. The trim removed 8 bases at V and 6 bases at J, leaving 8 bases unmatched.

The rearrangement joins TRBV3-1 (or the pseudogene TRBV3-2) to TRBJ2-1; no clear D gene. Germline V gene data show CDR1 as LGHDT and CDR2 as YNNKEL (reference sequence). The CDR3 runs to 12 residues. Trimming removed 3 bases from V and 14 bases from J, with 14 bases in between. Here the CDR3 DNA reads TGTGCCAGCAGCCATAGGCACAGTCCCGAGTTCTTC. It encodes CASSHRHSPEFF.